The 24 T cell receptor beta chains below all came from one sample that was sequenced in a study of T cell changes during pregnancy in multiple sclerosis. TCRdb's table, derived via immunoSEQ multiplex PCR, lists solely in-frame clones and lacks some. The sample holds 40,000 or so clones, under 95% seen once. This specimen consisted of CD8+ T cells from peripheral blood mononuclear cells, obtained in the third trimester of pregnancy. The receptors originated from a female donor with multiple sclerosis, enrolled in a pregnancy study.

This clone appeared a single time. The chain links TRBV27 to TRBJ2-1; 7 bases map to TRBD2. This CDR3 region has 14 residues. Germline V CDR1 and CDR2: MNHEY, SMNVEV (reference sequence). The junction had 8 bases not matched to a gene; V was cut back by 6 bases and J by 6 bases. CDR3 protein: CASSLDQRGNEQFF. The CDR3 nucleotides read TGTGCCAGCAGCCTAGACCAGCGGGGCAATGAGCAGTTCTTC.

The chain joins TRBV27 to TRBJ1-2; 7 bases are shared with TRBD1. This CDR3 region has 14 residues. CDR1 is MNHEY, CDR2 SMNVEV, per germline (reference sequence). The V and J ends lost 5 bases and 8 bases, in that order; junction bases with no gene match: 11. CDR3 protein: CASSTRDSDLGYTF. DNA for the CDR3: TGTGCCAGCAGTACCCGGGACAGCGATTTGGGCTACACCTTC.

The rearrangement joins TRBV4-1 to TRBJ2-7; TRBD1 matches at 9 bases. Losses at the gene ends were 4 bases for V and 4 bases for J; bases not matched to a gene: 5. This CDR3 region has 14 residues. The germline V gene encodes CDR1 MGHRA and CDR2 YSYEKL. The CDR3 loop reads CASSPRQGGYEQYF. The CDR3 bases are TGCGCCAGCAGCCCACGACAGGGGGGGTACGAGCAGTACTTC.

The chain employs TRBV5-4 and TRBJ1-1; D not resolved. The CDR3 totals 11 residues. Germline CDR1 reads SGHNT; CDR2 reads YYREEE (reference sequence). Trimming stripped 4 bases from V and 2 bases from J, with 3 bases between. Here the CDR3 DNA reads TGTGCCAGCAGCCTAAACACTGAAGCTTTCTTT. This translates into CASSLNTEAFF.

The V call is TRBV15, the J call TRBJ1-5; D unclear. The CDR3 consists of 13 residues. CDR1 and CDR2 (germline): LNHNV, YYDKDF (reference sequence). The germline V and J ends were trimmed by 6 bases and 7 bases, with 13 bases remaining between them. The CDR3 reads CATSPDGGQPQHF. For the CDR3, the DNA is TGTGCCACCAGTCCTGACGGCGGGCAGCCCCAGCATTTT.

The chain recombines TRBV2 with TRBJ1-4, with 9 bases matching TRBD1. V trimming: 7 bases; J trimming: 12 bases; junction bases outside the gene matches: 21. The CDR3 is 17 residues long. CDR1 is SNHLY and CDR2 is FYNNEI in the germline V gene. The CDR3 protein is CASKRPGQGLKVAELFF. The DNA of the CDR3 is TGTGCCAGCAAACGACCGGGACAGGGCCTAAAAGTGGCGGAACTGTTTTTT.

This clone was recorded a few times. V and J are TRBV28 and TRBJ1-1; a possible D gene is TRBD1 (5 bases). V lost 6 bases and J 1 base, leaving 9 bases between the germline ends. CDR3 length: 13 residues. Germline CDR1 MDHEN, CDR2 SYDVKM. DNA for the CDR3: TGTGCCAGCAGCTTAACAGGGAACACTGAAGCTTTCTTT. It yields the protein CASSLTGNTEAFF.

This clone occurred a few times. The CDR3 spells CASSQEEGSSYEQYF. The CDR3 DNA reads as TGTGCCAGCAGCCAAGAGGAGGGGAGCTCCTACGAGCAGTACTTC. The gene calls are TRBV5-5 and TRBJ2-7; maybe TRBD2 (6 bases). Per germline, CDR1 SGHKS and CDR2 YYEKEE (reference sequence). The CDR3 loop spans 15 amino acids. V was cut by 4 bases and J by 0 bases, with 14 bases left in between.

The chain is built from TRBV29-1 and TRBJ2-7; perhaps TRBD2 as D (5 bases). Trimming took off 2 bases at V and 0 bases at J, with 8 bases between the two ends. CDR1 is SQVTM, CDR2 ANQGSEA, per germline. This CDR3 spans 13 amino acids. This CDR3 reads CSVESGNSYEQYF. Here the CDR3 DNA reads TGCAGCGTTGAATCCGGGAACTCCTACGAGCAGTACTTC.

This rearrangement joins TRBV2 to TRBJ2-3, with TRBD2 as a possible D gene (5 bases). The CDR3 is 13 residues long. The V and J ends lost 4 bases and 1 base respectively, with 6 bases between them. The germline gives CDR1 SNHLY, CDR2 FYNNEI. CDR3 in amino acids: CASSGTGTDTQYF. The CDR3 nucleotides are TGTGCCAGCAGTGGGACTGGCACAGATACGCAGTATTTT. Supplemented by reference TRBV2 and TRBJ2-3, the full variable domain reads EPEVTQTPSHQVTQMGQEVILRCVPISNHLYFYWYRQILGQKVEFLVSFYNNEISEKSEIFDDQFSVERPDGSNFTLKIRSTKLEDSAMYFCASSGTGTDTQYFGPGTRLTVL.

This sequence joins TRBV4-2 and TRBJ2-7, with D perhaps matching TRBD2 (6 bases). The germline gives CDR1 LGHNA, CDR2 YNFKEQ. This CDR3 is built from 16 residues. The V and J ends lost 3 bases and 3 bases respectively, with 18 bases between them. Here the CDR3 reads CASSHPGLALDYEQYF. The CDR3 DNA reads as TGTGCCAGCAGCCATCCCGGCCTAGCGCTCGACTACGAGCAGTACTTC.

The chain couples TRBV14 to TRBJ2-7; a possible D gene is TRBD2 (6 bases). The CDR3 is 13 amino acids. Trimming shortened V by 3 bases and J by 6 bases, and 12 bases separated the two germline ends. The germline gives CDR1 SGHDN, CDR2 FVKESK. CDR3 residues: CASSQESGVEQYF. Written as DNA, the CDR3 is TGTGCCAGCAGCCAGGAGTCGGGGGTCGAGCAGTACTTC.

The V gene is TRBV19, the J gene TRBJ2-1; D possibly corresponds to TRBD2 (6 bases). The germline V gene has CDR1 LNHDA and CDR2 SQIVND (reference sequence). The CDR3 covers 15 residues. The germline V and J ends were trimmed by 1 base and 8 bases, with 15 bases remaining between them. The CDR3 region has the DNA TGTGCCAGTAGTATAGGACTAGTGGTTGTGGATGAGCAGTTCTTC. Its protein is CASSIGLVVVDEQFF.

The table lists this clone with a count of one. The J gene is TRBJ2-4, the V gene TRBV5-6, with D tentatively TRBD1 (6 bases). This CDR3 contains 15 residues. Between the trimmed V and J ends, which lost 4 bases and 7 bases, there was a span of 18 bases. Per germline, CDR1 SGHDT and CDR2 YYEEEE. DNA of the CDR3: TGTGCCAGCAGCACCCACACCGGGACAACCAACATTCAGTACTTC. Its translation: CASSTHTGTTNIQYF.

CDR3 protein: CASSPRDSRPEAFF. The CDR3 nucleotides are TGTGCCAGCAGCCCCCGGGACAGCAGACCTGAAGCTTTCTTT. V usage is TRBV7-9 and J usage is TRBJ1-1; 7 nucleotides match TRBD1. V lost 5 bases to trimming and J lost 6 bases; unmatched junction nucleotides: 9. The CDR3 is made up of 14 amino acids. In germline, CDR1 is SEHNR, CDR2 FQNEAQ (reference sequence).

The chain employs TRBV7-3 and TRBJ2-5; D may be TRBD1 (5 bases). The CDR3 length is 13 residues. The V end lost 6 bases, the J end lost 1 base, and 9 bases lay between the germline ends. CDR1 SGHTA and CDR2 FQGTGA come from the germline V gene. The CDR3, as DNA: TGTGCCAGCAGTCAGGGTCGCCAAGAGACCCAGTACTTC. It translates to CASSQGRQETQYF.

The rearrangement links TRBV30 to TRBJ2-1; 14 bases line up with TRBD2. The germline V gene encodes CDR1 GTSNPN and CDR2 SVGIG (reference sequence). V trimming: 5 bases; J trimming: 9 bases; junction bases outside the gene matches: 12. This CDR3 contains 16 residues. In nucleotides, the CDR3 is TGTGCCTGGTCCCAGACGGGACTAGCGGGAGAAGGTGAGCAGTTCTTC. As protein: CAWSQTGLAGEGEQFF.

The genes are TRBV7-6 and TRBJ2-3; D call uncertain. Trimming stripped 5 bases from V and 0 bases from J, with 9 bases between. CDR3 length equals 14 residues. CDR1 SGHVS and CDR2 FNYEAQ come from the germline V gene. In DNA form, the CDR3 reads TGTGCCAGCAGCGAACTTAGCAGCACAGATACGCAGTATTTT. Its protein product is CASSELSSTDTQYF.

The chain employs TRBV10-3 and TRBJ2-7, with TRBD2 as a possible D gene (5 bases). Germline CDR1 reads ENHRY; CDR2 reads SYGVKD. V gave up 6 bases and J gave up 0 bases, with 9 bases separating them. The CDR3 extends over 13 amino acids. CDR3 sequence reads: CAISAGVSYEQYF. The CDR3 nucleotides are TGTGCCATCAGCGCCGGGGTCTCCTACGAGCAGTACTTC.

V gene TRBV19 combines with J gene TRBJ1-5; the D is unclear. CDR1 is LNHDA, CDR2 SQIVND, per germline (reference sequence). The CDR3 covers 14 residues. Trimming pared 9 bases from V and 3 bases from J, leaving 15 bases between. CDR3 in DNA: TGTGCCAGCGGGGATCCATGGCCCAATCAGCCCCAGCATTTT. It encodes CASGDPWPNQPQHF.

J is TRBJ2-5 and V is TRBV4-3; 8 nucleotides align to TRBD2. The closer fit of TRBJ2-7 to the DNA end suggests the J call may be wrong. CDR3 length equals 15 residues. Per germline, CDR1 LGHNA and CDR2 YSLEER. The DNA of the CDR3 is TGCGCCAGCAGCCAAGATGACCGGGAGGGCCTCGAGCAGTACTTC. Translating it yields CASSQDDREGLEQYF.

The J gene is TRBJ2-1, the V gene TRBV4-3; TRBD2 aligns across 7 bases. V dropped 4 bases and J dropped 8; count of bases not matched to a gene: 5. CDR1 is LGHNA and CDR2 is YSLEER in the germline V gene. This CDR3 has 13 residues. CDR3 in DNA: TGCGCCAGCAGCCCCGGGACTATATATGAGCAGTTCTTC. This encodes CASSPGTIYEQFF.

This chain uses TRBV5-6 with TRBJ1-1; perhaps TRBD1 as D (6 bases). The germline V gene has CDR1 SGHDT and CDR2 YYEEEE. Trimming took off 0 bases at V and 1 base at J, with 13 bases between the two ends. The CDR3 consists of 16 residues. The CDR3: CASSLGQAGWNTEAFF. The CDR3 DNA is TGTGCCAGCAGCTTGGGACAGGCTGGTTGGAACACTGAAGCTTTCTTT.

The rearrangement joins TRBV19 to TRBJ2-1, with D possibly TRBD1 on 6 matching bases. The CDR3 runs 15 residues. Germline V gene data show CDR1 as LNHDA and CDR2 as SQIVND (reference sequence). The V end lost 5 bases, the J end lost 0 bases, and 11 bases lay between the germline ends. CDR3 bases: TGTGCCAGTAGTTGGGACACAGGCTCCTACAATGAGCAGTTCTTC. It yields the protein CASSWDTGSYNEQFF.